What follows are 12 T cell receptor beta chains derived from one specimen sequenced in a study of blood T cell repertoires in COVID-19. Clones were read by immunoSEQ multiplex PCR, and TCRdb kept only the in-frame ones, dropping some. Among a few hundred thousand clones listed, approximately 90% were seen once. Specimen: peripheral blood. Receptor source: a woman younger than 45 with COVID-19, enrolled during active disease.

The chain employs TRBV20-1 and TRBJ2-3, with D tentatively TRBD1 (6 bases). There are 11 residues in the CDR3. V dropped 6 bases and J dropped 3 bases, with 7 bases sitting between them. Germline loops: CDR1 DFQATT, CDR2 SNEGSKA (reference sequence). The CDR3 reads CSAQGTDTQYF. The CDR3 DNA reads as TGCAGTGCACAGGGAACAGATACGCAGTATTTT.

This chain links TRBV9 with TRBJ2-1; tentatively, D is TRBD2 (5 bases). The CDR3 runs 14 residues. The germline V and J ends were trimmed by 3 bases and 6 bases, with 13 bases remaining between them. Germline V CDR1 and CDR2: SGDLS, YYNGEE. Here the CDR3 DNA reads TGTGCCAGCAGCGCCCGGGATCCCGGCAATGAGCAGTTCTTC. It specifies CASSARDPGNEQFF.

The chain recombines TRBV24-1 with TRBJ1-2, with D uncertain. V was shortened by 4 bases and J by 5 bases, with 10 bases between the two germline ends. This CDR3 region has 13 residues. In germline, CDR1 is KGHDR, CDR2 SFDVKD. CDR3 in amino acids: CATSEQPGYGYTF. CDR3 nucleotides: TGTGCCACCAGTGAGCAGCCAGGATATGGCTACACCTTC.

The chain uses TRBV5-1 and TRBJ2-6, with a possible D match to TRBD1 (5 bases). The CDR3 totals 17 residues. Germline lookup yields CDR1 SGHRS and CDR2 YFSETQ. Trimming pared 3 bases from V and 0 bases from J, leaving 13 bases between. The CDR3 loop is CASSYGHSGSGANVLTF. The CDR3 DNA reads as TGCGCCAGCAGCTACGGACACTCAGGCTCTGGGGCCAACGTCCTGACTTTC.

The chain joins TRBV30 to TRBJ1-5; D is possibly TRBD1 (6 bases). V was trimmed by 1 base and J by 5 bases, leaving 9 bases between them. This CDR3 is 13 amino acids long. In germline, CDR1 is GTSNPN, CDR2 SVGIG (reference sequence). The CDR3 nucleotides read TGTGCCTGGAGTGGCTCAGGGGATCAGCCCCAGCATTTT. Amino acid sequence: CAWSGSGDQPQHF.

The CDR3: CASSLDRGSAQYF. CDR3 coding DNA: TGTGCCAGCAGCTTAGATCGGGGGAGTGCACAGTACTTC. V is TRBV11-2 and J is TRBJ2-5; TRBD2 is a possible D gene (6 bases). The CDR3 sequence is 13 residues long. Trimming removed 0 bases from V and 11 bases from J, with 13 bases in between. Germline V gives CDR1 SGHAT, CDR2 FQNNGV.

The chain joins TRBV5-1 to TRBJ1-1; D remains ambiguous. The CDR3 covers 13 residues. V was pared by 6 bases and J by 1 base, with 10 bases between. Per germline, CDR1 SGHRS and CDR2 YFSETQ. The CDR3 loop is CASKLASNTEAFF. In DNA, the CDR3 is TGCGCCAGCAAACTCGCCTCGAACACTGAAGCTTTCTTT.

This chain connects TRBV13 to TRBJ2-3, with a weak D call TRBD2 (5 bases). Germline V gene sequence: CDR1 PRHDT, CDR2 FYEKMQ (reference sequence). The CDR3 runs to 18 residues. Trimming pared 4 bases from V and 6 bases from J, leaving 26 bases between. The CDR3 bases are TGTGCCAGCAGCTGCCACAGTAATGGACTCCTACCCGGGGATACGCAGTATTTT. Translated, it gives CASSCHSNGLLPGDTQYF.

The rearrangement joins TRBV11-2 to TRBJ1-1, with TRBD1 as a possible D gene (5 bases). Trimming removed 10 bases from V and 4 bases from J, with 19 bases in between. CDR1 is SGHAT, CDR2 FQNNGV, per germline. The length of the CDR3 is 14 residues. CDR3 coding DNA: TGTGCCACCCCCGTTAAGGGGCGAGGCACTGAAGCTTTCTTT. It is translated as CATPVKGRGTEAFF. Together with reference TRBV11-2 and TRBJ1-1, the CDR3 gives the full variable domain: EAGVAQSPRYKIIEKRQSVAFWCNPISGHATLYWYQQILGQGPKLLIQFQNNGVVDDSQLPKDRFSAERLKGVDSTLKIQPAKLEDSAVYLCATPVKGRGTEAFFGQGTRLTVV.

The chain joins TRBV28 to TRBJ1-5; no clear D gene. The CDR3 loop spans 16 amino acids. Deletions cut 6 bases from V and 2 bases from J, with 17 bases between. The V gene's germline CDR1 is MDHEN and CDR2 SYDVKM. The CDR3 loop is CASRRSGVGGNQPQHF. As DNA, the CDR3 is TGTGCCAGCAGGCGATCGGGAGTCGGAGGCAATCAGCCCCAGCATTTT.

The genes are TRBV7-8 and TRBJ2-1; 10 nucleotides agree with TRBD2. V gave up 5 bases and J gave up 9 bases; unmatched junction bases: 10. Germline values: CDR1 SGHVS, CDR2 FQNEAQ. There are 15 residues in the CDR3. CDR3 nucleotides: TGTGCCAGCAGCCTCACGGCTAGCGGGAGAGGTGAGCAGTTCTTC. This encodes CASSLTASGRGEQFF. The whole variable domain, filled in from reference TRBV7-8 and TRBJ2-1, reads GAGVSQSPRYKVAKRGQDVALRCDPISGHVSLFWYQQALGQGPEFLTYFQNEAQLDKSGLPSDRFFAERPEGSVSTLKIQRTQQEDSAVYLCASSLTASGRGEQFFGPGTRLTVL.

V and J are TRBV9 and TRBJ2-7; D ambiguous. This CDR3 is 14 amino acids long. Per germline, CDR1 SGDLS and CDR2 YYNGEE. V lost 2 bases and J 0 bases, leaving 9 bases between the germline ends. The DNA for the CDR3 is TGTGCCAGCAGCGTCGACTCTAGCTCCTACGAGCAGTACTTC. This sequence encodes CASSVDSSSYEQYF.